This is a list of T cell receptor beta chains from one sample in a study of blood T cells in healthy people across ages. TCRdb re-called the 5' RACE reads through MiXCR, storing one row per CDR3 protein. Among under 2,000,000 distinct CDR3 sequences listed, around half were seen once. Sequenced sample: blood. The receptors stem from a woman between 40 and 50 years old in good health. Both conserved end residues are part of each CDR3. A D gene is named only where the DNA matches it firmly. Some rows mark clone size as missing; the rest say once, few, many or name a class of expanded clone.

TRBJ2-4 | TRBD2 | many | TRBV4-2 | TGTGCCAGCAGCCAAGAAGCGGGGGCCCGGTTAGTGGCCAAAAACATTCAGTACTTC | CASSQEAGARLVAKNIQYF
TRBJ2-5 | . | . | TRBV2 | TGTGCCAGCAGTGCTCGGGACTCCAGTGGTGAGACCCAGTACTTC | CASSARDSSGETQYF
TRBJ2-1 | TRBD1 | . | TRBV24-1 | TGTGCCACCAGTGACCAACAGGGGCAAAGCTCCTACAATGAGCAGTTCTTC | CATSDQQGQSSYNEQFF
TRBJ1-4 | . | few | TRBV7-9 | TGTGCCAGCAGAGTAAAAAACGAAAAACTGTTTTTT | CASRVKNEKLFF
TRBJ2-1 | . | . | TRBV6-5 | TGTGCCAGCAGTTACTCGAACAGCGCGAATGAGCAGTTCTTC | CASSYSNSANEQFF
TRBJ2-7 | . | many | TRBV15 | TGTGCCACCAGCAGAGATCGGGACATCTACGAGCAGTACTTC | CATSRDRDIYEQYF
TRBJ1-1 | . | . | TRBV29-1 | TGCAGCGTTTGGGGGAACACTGAAGCTTTCTTT | CSVWGNTEAFF
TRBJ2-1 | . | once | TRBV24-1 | TGTGCCACCAGTGATCCCGCGGGACAGAACTACAATGAGCAGTTCTTC | CATSDPAGQNYNEQFF
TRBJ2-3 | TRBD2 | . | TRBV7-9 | TGTGCCAGCAGCCCTGGGGGGGTTGTGGGGACAGATACGCAGTATTTT | CASSPGGVVGTDTQYF
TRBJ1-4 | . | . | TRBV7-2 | TGTGCCAGCAGCTCTACTCGGACGGAGAATGAAAAACTGTTTTTT | CASSSTRTENEKLFF
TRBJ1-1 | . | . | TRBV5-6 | TGTGCCAGCAGCTTGCGGGGGAGGCGCGCTGAAGCTTTCTTT | CASSLRGRRAEAFF
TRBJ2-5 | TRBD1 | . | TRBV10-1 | TGCGCCAGCAGTGCCCGGGACAGGGATGAGACCCAGTACTTC | CASSARDRDETQYF
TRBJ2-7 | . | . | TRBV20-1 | TGCAGTGCTTTCCGGGACCCGAGCTCCTACGAGCAGTACTTC | CSAFRDPSSYEQYF
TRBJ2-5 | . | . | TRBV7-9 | TGTGCCAGCAGCCCGAGAGTCTACGGGACCCAGTACTTC | CASSPRVYGTQYF
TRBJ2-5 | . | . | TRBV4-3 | TGCGCCAGCAGCCAAGATATAGGGAGAGAGACCCAGTACTTC | CASSQDIGRETQYF
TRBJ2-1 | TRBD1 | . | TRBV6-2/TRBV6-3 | TGTGCCAGCAGTCGACAGGGCCCTTTCAATGAGCAGTTCTTC | CASSRQGPFNEQFF
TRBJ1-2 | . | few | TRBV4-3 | TGCGCCAGCAGCCATTTAGACAGGCTACAACTATCGGATGGCTACACCTTC | CASSHLDRLQLSDGYTF
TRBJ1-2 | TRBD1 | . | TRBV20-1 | TGCAGTGCTACGCGGGACAGGACATTTGGCTACACCTTC | CSATRDRTFGYTF